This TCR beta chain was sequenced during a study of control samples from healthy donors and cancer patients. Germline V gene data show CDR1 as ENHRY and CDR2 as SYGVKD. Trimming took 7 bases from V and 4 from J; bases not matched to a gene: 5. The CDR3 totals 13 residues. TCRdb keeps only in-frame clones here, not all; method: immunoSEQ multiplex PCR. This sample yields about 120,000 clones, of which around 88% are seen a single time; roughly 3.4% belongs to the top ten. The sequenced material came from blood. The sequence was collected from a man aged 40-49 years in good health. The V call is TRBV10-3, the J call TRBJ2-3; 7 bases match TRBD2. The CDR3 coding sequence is TGTGCCATCAAGGGAGGGTTAGCAGATACGCAGTATTTT. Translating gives CAIKGGLADTQYF.